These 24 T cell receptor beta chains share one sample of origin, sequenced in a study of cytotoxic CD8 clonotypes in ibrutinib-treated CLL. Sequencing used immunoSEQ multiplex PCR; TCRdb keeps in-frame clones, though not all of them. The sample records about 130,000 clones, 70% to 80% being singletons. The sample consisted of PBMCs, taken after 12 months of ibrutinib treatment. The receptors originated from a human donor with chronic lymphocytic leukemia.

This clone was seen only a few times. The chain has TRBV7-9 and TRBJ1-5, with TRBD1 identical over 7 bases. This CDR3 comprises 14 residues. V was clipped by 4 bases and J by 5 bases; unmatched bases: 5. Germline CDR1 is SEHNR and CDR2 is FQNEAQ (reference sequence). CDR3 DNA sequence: TGTGCCAGCAGCTACCGGGACAGCCATCAGCCCCAGCATTTT. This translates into CASSYRDSHQPQHF. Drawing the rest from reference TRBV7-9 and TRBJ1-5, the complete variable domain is DTGVSQNPRHKITKRGQNVTFRCDPISEHNRLYWYRQTLGQGPEFLTYFQNEAQLEKSRLLSDRFSAERPKGSFSTLEIQRTEQGDSAMYLCASSYRDSHQPQHFGDGTRLSIL.

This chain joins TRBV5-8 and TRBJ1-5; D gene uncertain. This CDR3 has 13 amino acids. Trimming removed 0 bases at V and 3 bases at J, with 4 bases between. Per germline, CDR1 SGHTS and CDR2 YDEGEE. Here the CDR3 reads CASSLELNQPQHF. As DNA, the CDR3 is TGTGCCAGCAGCTTGGAACTCAATCAGCCCCAGCATTTT. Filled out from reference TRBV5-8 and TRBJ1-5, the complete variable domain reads EAGVTQSPTHLIKTRGQQATLRCSPISGHTSVYWYQQALGLGLQFLLWYDEGEERNRGNFPPRFSGRQFPNYSSELNVNALELEDSALYLCASSLELNQPQHFGDGTRLSIL.

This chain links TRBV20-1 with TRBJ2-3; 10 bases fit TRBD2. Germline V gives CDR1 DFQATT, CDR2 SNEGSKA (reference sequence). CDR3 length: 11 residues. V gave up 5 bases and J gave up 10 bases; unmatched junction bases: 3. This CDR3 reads CSAHLAGAQYF. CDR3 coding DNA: TGCAGTGCTCATCTAGCGGGAGCGCAGTATTTT.

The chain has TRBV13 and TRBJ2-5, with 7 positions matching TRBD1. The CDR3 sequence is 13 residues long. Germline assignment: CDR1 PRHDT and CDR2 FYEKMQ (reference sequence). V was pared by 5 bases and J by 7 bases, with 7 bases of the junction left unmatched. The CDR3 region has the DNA TGTGCCAGCAGCCAGGACAGGCCCGGGACCCAGTACTTC. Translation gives CASSQDRPGTQYF.

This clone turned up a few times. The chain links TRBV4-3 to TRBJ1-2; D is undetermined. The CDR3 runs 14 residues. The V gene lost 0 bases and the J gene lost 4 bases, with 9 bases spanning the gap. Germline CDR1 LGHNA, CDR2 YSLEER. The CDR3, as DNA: TGCGCCAGCAGCCAAGACCCGCTCTCCTATGGCTACACCTTC. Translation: CASSQDPLSYGYTF.

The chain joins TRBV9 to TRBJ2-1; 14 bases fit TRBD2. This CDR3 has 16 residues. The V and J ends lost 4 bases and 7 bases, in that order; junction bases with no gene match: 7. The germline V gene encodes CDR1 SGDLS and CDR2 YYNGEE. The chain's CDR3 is CASSLGTSGSGNEQFF. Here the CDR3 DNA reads TGTGCCAGCAGCCTCGGGACTAGCGGGAGTGGAAATGAGCAGTTCTTC.

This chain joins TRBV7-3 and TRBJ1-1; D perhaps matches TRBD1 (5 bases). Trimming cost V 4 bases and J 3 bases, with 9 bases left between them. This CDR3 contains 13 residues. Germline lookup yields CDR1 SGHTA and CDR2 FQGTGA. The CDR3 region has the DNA TGTGCCAGCAGCTCGGGGCCTGACACTGAAGCTTTCTTT. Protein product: CASSSGPDTEAFF.

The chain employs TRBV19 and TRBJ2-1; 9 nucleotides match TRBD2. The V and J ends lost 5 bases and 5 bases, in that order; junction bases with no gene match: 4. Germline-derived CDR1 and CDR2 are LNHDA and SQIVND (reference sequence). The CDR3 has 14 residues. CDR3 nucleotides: TGTGCCAGTAGTGGGATAGCGGGGGACAATGAGCAGTTCTTC. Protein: CASSGIAGDNEQFF.

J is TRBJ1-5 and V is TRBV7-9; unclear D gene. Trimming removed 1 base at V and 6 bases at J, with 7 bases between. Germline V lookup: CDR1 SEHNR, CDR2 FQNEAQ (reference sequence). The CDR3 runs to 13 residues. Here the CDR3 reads CASSLGLFQPQHF. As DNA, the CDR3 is TGTGCCAGCAGCTTAGGTCTCTTTCAGCCCCAGCATTTT. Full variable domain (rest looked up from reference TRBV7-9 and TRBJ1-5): DTGVSQNPRHKITKRGQNVTFRCDPISEHNRLYWYRQTLGQGPEFLTYFQNEAQLEKSRLLSDRFSAERPKGSFSTLEIQRTEQGDSAMYLCASSLGLFQPQHFGDGTRLSIL.

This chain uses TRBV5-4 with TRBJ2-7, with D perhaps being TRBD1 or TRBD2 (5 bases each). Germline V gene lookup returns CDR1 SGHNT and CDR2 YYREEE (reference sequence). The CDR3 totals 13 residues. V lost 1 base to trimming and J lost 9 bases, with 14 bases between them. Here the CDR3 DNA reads TGTGCCAGCAGCTTGCCTGGGACGTTGGGGCAGTACTTC. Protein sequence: CASSLPGTLGQYF.

The CDR3 region is CASSAPGSLNTEAFF. In DNA form, the CDR3 reads TGTGCCAGCAGTGCGCCAGGCAGTTTGAACACTGAAGCTTTCTTT. The chain carries TRBV28 and TRBJ1-1, with D hard to call. The CDR3 has 15 residues. Trimming took 5 bases from V and 0 from J, leaving 13 bases between them. The germline CDR1 and CDR2 sequences are MDHEN and SYDVKM.

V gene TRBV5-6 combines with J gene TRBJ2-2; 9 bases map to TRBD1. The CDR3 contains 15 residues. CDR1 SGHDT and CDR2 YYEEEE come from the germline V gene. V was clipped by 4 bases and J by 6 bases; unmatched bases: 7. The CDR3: CASSQGTGYPGELFF. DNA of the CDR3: TGTGCCAGCAGCCAAGGGACAGGGTACCCCGGGGAGCTGTTTTTT.

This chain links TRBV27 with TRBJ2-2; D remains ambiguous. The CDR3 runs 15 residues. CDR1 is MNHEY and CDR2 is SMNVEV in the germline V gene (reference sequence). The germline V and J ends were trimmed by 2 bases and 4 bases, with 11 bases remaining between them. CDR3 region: CASSLLSRLTGELFF. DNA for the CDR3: TGTGCCAGCAGTTTACTCTCCCGGCTCACCGGGGAGCTGTTTTTT.

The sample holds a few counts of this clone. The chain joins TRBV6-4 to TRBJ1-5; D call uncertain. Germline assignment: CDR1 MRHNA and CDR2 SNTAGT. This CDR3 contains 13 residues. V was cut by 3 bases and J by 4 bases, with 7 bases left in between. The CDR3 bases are TGTGCCAGCAGTGAAACGGTGAATCAGCCCCAGCATTTT. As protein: CASSETVNQPQHF.

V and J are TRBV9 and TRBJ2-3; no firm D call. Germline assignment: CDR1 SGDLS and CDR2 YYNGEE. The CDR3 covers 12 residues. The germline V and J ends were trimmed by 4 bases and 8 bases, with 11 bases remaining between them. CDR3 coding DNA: TGTGCCAGCAGCCTACGAGGCGCTACGCAGTATTTT. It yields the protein CASSLRGATQYF.

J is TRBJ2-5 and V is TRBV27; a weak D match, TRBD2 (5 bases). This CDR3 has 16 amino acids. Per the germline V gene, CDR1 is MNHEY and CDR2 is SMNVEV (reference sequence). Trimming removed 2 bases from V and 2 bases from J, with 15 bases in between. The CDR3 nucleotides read TGTGCCAGCAGTTTAGGATACGGGGTGGGACAAGAGACCCAGTACTTC. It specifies CASSLGYGVGQETQYF.

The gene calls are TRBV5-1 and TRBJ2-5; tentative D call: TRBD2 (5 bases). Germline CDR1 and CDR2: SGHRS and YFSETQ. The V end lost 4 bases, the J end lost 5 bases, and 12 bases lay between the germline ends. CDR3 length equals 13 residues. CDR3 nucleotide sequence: TGCGCCAGCAGCCCGACGGGCGGGGAGACCCAGTACTTC. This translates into CASSPTGGETQYF.

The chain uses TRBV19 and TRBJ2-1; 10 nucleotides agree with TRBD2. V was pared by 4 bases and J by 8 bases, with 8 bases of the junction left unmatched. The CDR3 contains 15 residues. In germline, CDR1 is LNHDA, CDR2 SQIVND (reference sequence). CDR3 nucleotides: TGTGCCAGTAGTAGCAGCGGGAGGGCTCTCGATGAGCAGTTCTTC. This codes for CASSSSGRALDEQFF.

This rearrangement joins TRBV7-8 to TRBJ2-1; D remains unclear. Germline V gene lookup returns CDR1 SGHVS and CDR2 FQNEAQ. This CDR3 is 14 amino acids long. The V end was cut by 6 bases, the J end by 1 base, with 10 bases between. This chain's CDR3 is CASSKRYSYNEQFF. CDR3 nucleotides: TGTGCCAGCAGTAAGAGGTATTCCTACAATGAGCAGTTCTTC.

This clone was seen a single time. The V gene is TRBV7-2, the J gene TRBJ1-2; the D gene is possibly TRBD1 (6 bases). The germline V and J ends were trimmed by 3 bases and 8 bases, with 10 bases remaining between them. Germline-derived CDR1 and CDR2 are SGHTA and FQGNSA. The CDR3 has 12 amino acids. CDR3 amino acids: CASSLAGEGYTF. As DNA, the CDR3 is TGTGCCAGCAGCTTGGCAGGGGAGGGCTACACCTTC.

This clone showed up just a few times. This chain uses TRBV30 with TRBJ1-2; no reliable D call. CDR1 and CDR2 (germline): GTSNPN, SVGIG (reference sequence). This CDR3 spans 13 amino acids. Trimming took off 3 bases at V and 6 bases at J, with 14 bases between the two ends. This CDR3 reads CAWRVGLSDGYTF. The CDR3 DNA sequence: TGTGCCTGGAGAGTGGGATTATCGGATGGCTACACCTTC.

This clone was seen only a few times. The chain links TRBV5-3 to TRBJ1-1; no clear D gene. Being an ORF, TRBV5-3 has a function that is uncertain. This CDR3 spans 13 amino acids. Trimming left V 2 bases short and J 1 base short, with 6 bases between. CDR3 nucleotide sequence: TGTGCCAGAAGCTTCTCCGGGAACACTGAAGCTTTCTTT. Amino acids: CARSFSGNTEAFF.

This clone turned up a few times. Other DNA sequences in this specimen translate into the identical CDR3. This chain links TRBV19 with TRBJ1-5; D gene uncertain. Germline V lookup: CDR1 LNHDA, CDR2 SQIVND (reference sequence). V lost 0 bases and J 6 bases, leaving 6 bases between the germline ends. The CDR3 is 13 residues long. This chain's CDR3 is CASSIDLGQPQHF. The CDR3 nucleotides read TGTGCCAGTAGTATAGATCTTGGTCAGCCCCAGCATTTT. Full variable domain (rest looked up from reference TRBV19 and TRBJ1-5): DGGITQSPKYLFRKEGQNVTLSCEQNLNHDAMYWYRQDPGQGLRLIYYSQIVNDFQKGDIAEGYSVSREKKESFPLTVTSAQKNPTAFYLCASSIDLGQPQHFGDGTRLSIL.

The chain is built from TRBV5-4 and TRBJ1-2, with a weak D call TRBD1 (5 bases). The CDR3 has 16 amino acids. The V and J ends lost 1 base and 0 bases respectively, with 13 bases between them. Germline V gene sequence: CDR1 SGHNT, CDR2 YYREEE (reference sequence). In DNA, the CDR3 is TGTGCCAGCAGCTTGAGCCCCAGGGCACCTAACTATGGCTACACCTTC. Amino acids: CASSLSPRAPNYGYTF.